The rows below give T cell receptor beta chains drawn from one sample of a study of blood T cell repertoires in COVID-19. Profiled with immunoSEQ multiplex PCR; TCRdb holds only in-frame clones, not every one. The sample has fewer than 400,000 clones, 65% to 90% seen once. The material sequenced was PBMCs or T cells enriched from blood (not recorded which). The receptors stem from a man younger than 45 who had recovered from COVID-19. Both conserved end residues are part of each CDR3. D genes are given only for firm matches. Size is stated for part of the rows, as once, few or many counts, or as a class when the clone is expanded.

D	size	V	J	CDR3	DNA
NA	NA	TRBV7-9	TRBJ1-3	CASSPGGLSTIYF	TGTGCCAGCAGCCCGGGGGGGCTGAGCACCATATATTTT
TRBD2	NA	TRBV7-9	TRBJ2-4	CASSLPKGLAGEAKNIQYF	TGTGCCAGCAGCTTACCGAAGGGACTAGCGGGGGAAGCCAAAAACATTCAGTACTTC
NA	few	TRBV9	TRBJ2-7	CASSVGHDLNSYEQYF	TGTGCCAGCAGCGTAGGACACGACCTTAACTCCTACGAGCAGTACTTC
TRBD1	once	TRBV7-9	TRBJ2-2	CASSWTGGGGELFF	TGTGCCAGCAGCTGGACAGGGGGCGGCGGGGAGCTGTTTTTT
NA	NA	TRBV14	TRBJ1-4	CASSRREGANEKLFF	TGTGCCAGCAGCCGAAGGGAGGGTGCTAATGAAAAACTGTTTTTT
NA	few	TRBV19	TRBJ1-1	CASSSKRNTEAFF	TGTGCCAGTAGTTCCAAGAGGAACACTGAAGCTTTCTTT
TRBD2	NA	TRBV24-1	TRBJ2-3	CATSDRWASGRHPDTQYF	TGTGCCACCAGTGACCGTTGGGCGAGCGGGAGGCACCCAGATACGCAGTATTTT
TRBD1	NA	TRBV6-5	TRBJ1-2	CASSYGQGANGYTF	TGTGCCAGCAGTTACGGACAGGGGGCAAATGGCTACACCTTC
NA	NA	TRBV25-1	TRBJ2-2	CASSGLGAKDTGELFF	TGTGCCAGCAGTGGTCTAGGGGCGAAGGACACCGGGGAGCTGTTTTTT
NA	NA	TRBV2	TRBJ2-2	CASSVEVFVGELFF	TGTGCCAGCAGTGTAGAAGTTTTTGTCGGGGAGCTGTTTTTT
NA	NA	TRBV24-1	TRBJ2-7	CATSDRAGATYEQYF	TGTGCCACCAGTGATCGCGCAGGGGCCACCTACGAGCAGTACTTC
NA	NA	TRBV12-3/TRBV12-4	TRBJ2-7	CASSLMAEQYF	TGTGCCAGCAGTTTGATGGCCGAGCAGTACTTC
NA	NA	TRBV18	TRBJ2-5	CASSQWTVETQYF	TGTGCCAGCTCACAGTGGACTGTCGAGACCCAGTACTTC
NA	few	TRBV2	TRBJ1-1	CAGETVENTEAFF	TGTGCCGGAGAGACAGTAGAGAACACTGAAGCTTTCTTT
NA	NA	TRBV5-6	TRBJ1-1	CASSQLLWGAEAFF	TGTGCCAGCAGTCAACTCTTGTGGGGGGCTGAAGCTTTCTTT
TRBD2	NA	TRBV7-2	TRBJ2-5	CASTHSRAGGEETQYF	TGTGCCAGCACCCATTCGAGGGCGGGAGGGGAAGAGACCCAGTACTTC
NA	NA	TRBV19	TRBJ1-2	CASSIATEYGYTF	TGTGCCAGTAGTATAGCTACAGAGTATGGCTACACCTTC
TRBD1	NA	TRBV30	TRBJ1-1	CAWVRQGWNTEAFF	TGTGCCTGGGTACGACAGGGCTGGAACACTGAAGCTTTCTTT
TRBD2	NA	TRBV6-5	TRBJ2-1	CASSYYLAGGRNEQFF	TGTGCCAGCAGTTATTATCTAGCGGGAGGGAGGAATGAGCAGTTCTTC
NA	NA	TRBV21-1	TRBJ1-3	CASSKTSPVSGNTIYF	TGTGCCAGCAGCAAGACTTCCCCGGTGTCTGGAAACACCATATATTTT
TRBD1	NA	TRBV11-3	TRBJ2-1	CASSLDRTGYNEQFF	TGTGCCAGCAGCTTAGACAGGACAGGGTACAATGAGCAGTTCTTC
NA	NA	TRBV27	TRBJ1-2	CASSSQNNYGYTF	TGTGCCAGCAGTTCACAGAATAACTATGGCTACACCTTC
TRBD2	NA	TRBV11-2	TRBJ2-1	CASSPGLAVKVPVDEFF	TGTGCCAGCAGCCCAGGACTAGCGGTAAAAGTTCCTGTTGACGAGTTCTTC
NA	NA	TRBV5-6	TRBJ2-1	CASSGGTGEAGINEQFF	TGTGCCAGCAGCGGGGGAACAGGTGAGGCGGGGATTAATGAGCAGTTCTTC
NA	once	TRBV27	TRBJ1-5	CASSRLGGSNQPQHF	TGTGCCAGCAGCCGTTTGGGAGGAAGCAATCAGCCCCAGCATTTT
NA	few	TRBV14	TRBJ1-4	CASSQAGAGVEKLFF	TGTGCCAGCAGCCAAGCCGGGGCAGGGGTTGAAAAACTGTTTTTT
NA	NA	TRBV18	TRBJ1-1	CASSHRGTEAFF	TGTGCCAGCTCCCACCGGGGCACTGAAGCTTTCTTT
NA	NA	TRBV5-5	TRBJ1-1	CASSSPENTEAFF	TGTGCCAGCAGCTCGCCAGAAAACACTGAAGCTTTCTTT
TRBD1	once	TRBV13	TRBJ1-6	CASSLRPVDRGSSYNSPLHF	TGTGCCAGCAGCTTAAGGCCCGTGGACAGGGGGAGCTCCTATAATTCACCCCTCCACTTT
NA	once	TRBV4-1	TRBJ2-3	CASSQLAPSADTQYF	TGCGCCAGCAGCCAACTAGCGCCCTCCGCAGATACGCAGTATTTT
TRBD1	few	TRBV2	TRBJ1-6	CASSATGEISPLHF	TGTGCCAGCAGTGCTACAGGGGAGATTTCACCCCTCCACTTT
NA	NA	TRBV3-1/TRBV3-2	TRBJ1-4	CASSPYPGQTATNEKLFF	TGTGCCAGCAGCCCTTACCCCGGACAGACTGCAACTAATGAAAAACTGTTTTTT
TRBD1	NA	TRBV5-1	TRBJ2-1	CASSFSTGGYNEQFF	TGCGCCAGCAGCTTTTCCACAGGGGGCTACAATGAGCAGTTCTTC
NA	NA	TRBV5-4	TRBJ2-3	CASSLGGLSNTDTQYF	TGTGCCAGCAGCTTGGGGGGCTTGAGTAACACAGATACGCAGTATTTT
TRBD1	NA	TRBV18	TRBJ1-6	CASSYDRGFYNSPLHF	TGTGCCAGCTCGTACGACAGGGGGTTCTATAATTCACCCCTCCACTTT
NA	NA	TRBV7-8	TRBJ2-1	CASSAPRSSYNEQFF	TGTGCCAGCAGCGCCCCTAGGAGCTCCTACAATGAGCAGTTCTTC
TRBD1	NA	TRBV11-2	TRBJ2-7	CASSPGQGNYEQYF	TGTGCCAGCAGCCCAGGACAGGGGAACTACGAGCAGTACTTC
TRBD1	NA	TRBV30	TRBJ2-5	CAWSGTGGGRETQYF	TGTGCCTGGTCCGGGACAGGGGGTGGTCGAGAGACCCAGTACTTC
TRBD2	few	TRBV7-6	TRBJ2-7	CASSPLAGDVREQYF	TGTGCCAGCAGCCCACTAGCGGGAGATGTCCGCGAGCAGTACTTC
NA	NA	TRBV5-4	TRBJ2-2	CASSLATGELFF	TGTGCCAGCAGCTTGGCGACCGGGGAGCTGTTTTTT
TRBD1	NA	TRBV19	TRBJ2-5	CASSPWDSEETQYF	TGTGCCAGTAGTCCCTGGGACAGCGAAGAGACCCAGTACTTC
NA	NA	TRBV5-1	TRBJ1-2	CASSRSTDNYGYTF	TGCGCCAGCAGTCGTTCGACAGATAACTATGGCTACACCTTC
NA	NA	TRBV5-6	TRBJ1-2	CASTSGRFYGYTF	TGTGCCAGCACCTCGGGGAGGTTCTATGGCTACACCTTC
NA	NA	TRBV5-1	TRBJ1-6	CASSLVPGELSPLHF	TGCGCCAGCAGCTTGGTTCCAGGGGAACTTTCACCCCTCCACTTT
TRBD1	NA	TRBV2	TRBJ2-7	CASSVTGGFYEQYF	TGTGCCAGCAGTGTGACAGGGGGCTTCTACGAGCAGTACTTC
NA	NA	TRBV5-1	TRBJ2-5	CASSPSDTHEETQYF	TGCGCCAGCAGCCCGTCCGACACTCATGAGGAGACCCAGTACTTC
NA	NA	TRBV25-1	TRBJ2-5	CASSEWGGLGFQETQYF	TGTGCCAGCAGTGAATGGGGGGGGCTAGGATTCCAAGAGACCCAGTACTTC
TRBD1	NA	TRBV30	TRBJ2-4	CAWGRGGQANIQYF	TGTGCCTGGGGGAGAGGAGGACAGGCAAACATTCAGTACTTC
TRBD1	NA	TRBV23-1	TRBJ1-3	CASSHGTGGNTIYF	TGCGCCAGCAGTCACGGGACAGGGGGAAACACCATATATTTT
NA	NA	TRBV7-9	TRBJ2-3	CASSLGQSDTQYF	TGTGCCAGCAGCTTAGGACAGTCAGATACGCAGTATTTT
NA	NA	TRBV5-3	TRBJ1-5	CARSCFSQPQHF	TGTGCCAGAAGCTGCTTTAGTCAGCCCCAGCATTTT
NA	NA	TRBV6-4	TRBJ1-2	CASSDSQNYGYTF	TGTGCCAGCAGTGACTCACAGAACTATGGCTACACCTTC
NA	NA	TRBV25-1	TRBJ1-2	CASSDPRVVGGGYTF	TGTGCCAGCAGTGACCCGAGGGTGGTGGGCGGCGGCTACACCTTC
NA	NA	TRBV4-2	TRBJ2-4	CASSQGDSGNKNIQYF	TGTGCCAGCAGCCAAGGAGACTCAGGGAACAAAAACATTCAGTACTTC
NA	few	TRBV5-5	TRBJ1-5	CASSPRTAANQPQHF	TGTGCCAGCAGCCCCCGGACAGCCGCGAATCAGCCCCAGCATTTT
TRBD1	NA	TRBV29-1	TRBJ2-7	CSVGTGDGYEQYF	TGCAGCGTTGGGACAGGGGACGGCTACGAGCAGTACTTC
NA	NA	TRBV5-4	TRBJ1-2	CASSGDYEECYTF	TGTGCCAGCAGCGGGGACTACGAAGAGTGCTACACCTTC
NA	NA	TRBV29-1	TRBJ1-2	CSVEDRGWAIGYTF	TGCAGCGTTGAAGATAGGGGCTGGGCTATTGGCTACACCTTC
NA	NA	TRBV28	TRBJ2-7	CASSRGAAGDYEQYF	TGTGCCAGCAGCCGCGGGGCAGCAGGAGACTACGAGCAGTACTTC
TRBD1	NA	TRBV30	TRBJ2-7	CAWSPLTGREQYF	TGTGCCTGGAGTCCGCTGACAGGGCGCGAGCAGTACTTC